Listed below are T cell receptor beta chains from one sample, sequenced in a study of shared clonotypes between healthy human individuals. Clones were sequenced by immunoSEQ multiplex PCR, and TCRdb holds only the in-frame ones, with some missing. The sample lists about 2 million clones, approximately 95% occurring once. Sample: naive CD8+ T cells sorted from blood. The receptor source for this set is a man between 18 and 29 years old in good health. CDR3s include the opening cysteine and the closing phenylalanine or tryptophan. A D gene is named only where the DNA matches it firmly. The size of a clone is reported for some rows only, either as once, few or many, or as a class for expanded clones.

v_call	d_call	j_call	clone_size	cdr3_aa	cdr3_nt
TRBV27	TRBD1	TRBJ2-7	NA	CASSSGQGMHEQYF	TGTGCCAGCTCCTCGGGACAGGGAATGCACGAGCAGTACTTC
TRBV30	NA	TRBJ2-7	once	CAWSASPVGSYEQYF	TGTGCCTGGAGTGCGTCCCCGGTAGGTTCCTACGAGCAGTACTTC
TRBV5-1	NA	TRBJ2-7	NA	CASSQGPSSSYEQYF	TGCGCCAGCAGTCAGGGCCCTTCGAGCTCCTACGAGCAGTACTTC
TRBV6-4	NA	TRBJ2-7	NA	CASSELLSYEQYF	TGTGCCAGCAGTGAACTACTCTCCTACGAGCAGTACTTC
TRBV2	TRBD2	TRBJ2-2	NA	CASSPPLAAGELFF	TGTGCCAGCAGCCCTCCCCTAGCGGCCGGGGAGCTGTTTTTT
TRBV5-6	TRBD2	TRBJ2-7	NA	CASRPGLAGDEQYF	TGTGCCAGCAGGCCTGGACTAGCGGGAGACGAGCAGTACTTC
TRBV5-1	TRBD1	TRBJ2-1	NA	CASSLTGVVNEQFF	TGCGCCAGCAGCTTGACAGGGGTGGTCAATGAGCAGTTCTTC
TRBV5-1	NA	TRBJ2-6	NA	CASSLEGVRSGANVLTF	TGCGCCAGCAGCTTGGAAGGGGTGCGGTCTGGGGCCAACGTCCTGACTTTC
TRBV27	NA	TRBJ2-5	once	CASTPRYEGGQETQYF	TGTGCCAGCACCCCTAGGTATGAGGGAGGTCAAGAGACCCAGTACTTC
TRBV13	TRBD1	TRBJ2-7	NA	CASSLPGQGLPYEQYF	TGTGCCAGCAGCCTACCTGGACAGGGGCTTCCCTACGAGCAGTACTTC
TRBV27	NA	TRBJ1-1	NA	CASSLIGVRGAWTEAFF	TGTGCCAGCAGTTTGATAGGGGTACGGGGGGCTTGGACTGAAGCTTTCTTT